The 4 T cell receptor beta chains listed next were all sequenced from one sample in a study of memory B cells and T cells in multiple sclerosis. No antigens are known for them. Profiled with immunoSEQ multiplex PCR; TCRdb holds only in-frame clones, not every one. The sample includes roughly 30,000 clones, 86% of them seen just once. CFSE-dim autoproliferating and CFSE-high non-proliferating T cells from unstimulated culture were sequenced separately. Pooled replicate wells came from approximately 5x10^7 CFSE-labeled PBMCs cultured about seven days without stimulus. Sample: PBMCs from blood kept in culture. These receptors all stem from a human donor with multiple sclerosis.

This CDR3 reads CASRRQGLREKLFF. The DNA for the CDR3 is TGTGCCAGCAGGAGACAGGGGTTAAGGGAAAAACTGTTTTTT. The rearrangement joins TRBV6-5 to TRBJ1-4; TRBD1 aligns across 8 bases. V lost 6 bases, J lost 8 bases, and 8 bases stayed unmatched. Germline CDR1 and CDR2: MNHEY and SVGAGI. This CDR3 is built from 14 residues.

The chain employs TRBV5-1 and TRBJ1-1, with D maybe TRBD1 (6 bases). V was shortened by 0 bases and J by 1 base, with 28 bases between the two germline ends. The CDR3 is 21 residues long. Germline values: CDR1 SGHRS, CDR2 YFSETQ. CDR3 bases: TGCGCCAGCAGCTTGGCTGTGGGGGGCGCGGGGATTGAGACCCGGAACACTGAAGCTTTCTTT. It encodes CASSLAVGGAGIETRNTEAFF. The variable domain in full, with the rest retrieved from reference TRBV5-1 and TRBJ1-1, is KAGVTQTPRYLIKTRGQQVTLSCSPISGHRSVSWYQQTPGQGLQFLFEYFSETQRNKGNFPGRFSGRQFSNSRSEMNVSTLELGDSALYLCASSLAVGGAGIETRNTEAFFGQGTRLTVV.

V usage is TRBV28 and J usage is TRBJ2-7; D not certain. This CDR3 comprises 13 residues. Between the trimmed V and J ends, which lost 4 bases and 0 bases, there was a span of 7 bases. CDR1 and CDR2 from the germline V gene are MDHEN and SYDVKM. Here the CDR3 DNA reads TGTGCCAGCAGTTGGGGTTCCTCCTACGAGCAGTACTTC. It encodes CASSWGSSYEQYF.

The V gene is TRBV29-1, the J gene TRBJ2-5; tentatively, D is TRBD2 (6 bases). From germline, CDR1 is SQVTM and CDR2 ANQGSEA. The CDR3 covers 18 residues. Trimming shortened V by 3 bases and J by 2 bases, and 25 bases separated the two germline ends. CDR3 sequence: CSVESIGAGRSFQETQYF. CDR3 nucleotides: TGCAGCGTTGAGTCCATTGGTGCGGGACGGAGCTTTCAAGAGACCCAGTACTTC.